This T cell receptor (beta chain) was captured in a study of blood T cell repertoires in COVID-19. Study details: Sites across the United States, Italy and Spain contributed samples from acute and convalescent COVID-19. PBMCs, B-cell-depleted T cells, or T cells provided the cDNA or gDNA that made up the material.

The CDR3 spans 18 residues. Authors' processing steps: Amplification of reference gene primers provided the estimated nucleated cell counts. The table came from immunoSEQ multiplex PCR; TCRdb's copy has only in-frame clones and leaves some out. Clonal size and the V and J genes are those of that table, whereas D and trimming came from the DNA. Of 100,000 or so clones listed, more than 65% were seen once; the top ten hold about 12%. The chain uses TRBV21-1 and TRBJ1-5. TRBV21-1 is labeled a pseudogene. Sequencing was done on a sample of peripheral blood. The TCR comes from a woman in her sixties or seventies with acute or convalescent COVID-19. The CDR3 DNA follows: TGTGCCAGCGAGGGTGGGGAGAAACTTCCCTACCACGATCAGCCCCAGCATTTT. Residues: CASEGGEKLPYHDQPQHF.